The rows below give T cell receptor beta chains drawn from one sample of a study of T cells in Graves' hyperthyroidism and ophthalmopathy. TCRdb passed the multiplex PCR reads through MiXCR, listing each CDR3 protein once. Counted here are hundreds of thousands of distinct CDR3 sequences, about a fifth occurring once; the ten biggest clones make up roughly a third. Specimen: blood. The receptors come from a man aged 30 to 45 with Graves' ophthalmopathy. Each CDR3 is given with its conserved first and last residue. A D gene is named only where the DNA matches it firmly.

>-|TRBJ1-2|TRBV6-1
CASSPWGGGYGYTF
>-|TRBJ2-7|TRBV7-2
CASSRQGPSYEQYF
>-|TRBJ1-1|TRBV12-3/TRBV12-4
CASSSPTGWVEAFF
>-|TRBJ2-3|TRBV12-3/TRBV12-4
CASSPEGVRADTQYF
>-|TRBJ2-7|TRBV11-2
CASSLNGEIRHEQYF
>TRBD1|TRBJ2-1|TRBV5-1
CASSSQGNEQFF
>TRBD1|TRBJ2-2|TRBV6-5
CASSYSRGPTNTGELFF
>-|TRBJ1-5|TRBV27
CASSLSYRQPQHF
>-|TRBJ2-7|TRBV11-2
CASSLGGWRGYEQYF
>TRBD2|TRBJ2-1|TRBV2
CASSEWAGRPLAREVSYNEQFF
>-|TRBJ1-1|TRBV28
CASSWGLGNTEAFF
>TRBD2|TRBJ2-1|TRBV19
CASSMQGLAGASYNEQFF
>TRBD2|TRBJ2-1|TRBV5-1
CASSAGTSGGHTYNEQFF
>TRBD2|TRBJ2-7|TRBV7-2
CASSSTTGTISYEQYF
>TRBD1|TRBJ2-5|TRBV20-1
CSAGDRGTFQETQYF
>-|TRBJ1-4|TRBV5-1
CASSPGIAASIEKLFF
>-|TRBJ2-1|TRBV6-5
CASSYRASVPYNEQFF
>-|TRBJ1-2|TRBV6-2/TRBV6-3
CASTRTTGSYTF
>TRBD2|TRBJ2-2|TRBV4-1
CASSPAGARTGELFF
>-|TRBJ1-2|TRBV10-3
CAISERGMGGYTF
>-|TRBJ2-2|TRBV2
CASTDHSGQRSGELFF
>-|TRBJ2-5|TRBV5-1
CASSLPPQETQYF
>-|TRBJ2-5|TRBV28
CASTPFGSYQETQYF
>-|TRBJ1-1|TRBV27
CASSLSAVMNTEAFF
>TRBD2|TRBJ2-5|TRBV2
CASIGGRETQYF
>TRBD2|TRBJ2-2|TRBV24-1
CATSDHSGRAWRPNTGELFF
>TRBD1|TRBJ2-3|TRBV12-3/TRBV12-4
CASSLGGQGANTQYF
>-|TRBJ2-5|TRBV2
CASETSETQYF
>TRBD2|TRBJ2-3|TRBV20-1
CSARDGSGRSSTDTQYF